This TCR beta chain originates from a study of OX40 agonist ivuxolimab in advanced cancers. Overall study findings and caveats: At doses 0.1 to 3.0 mg/kg, CD4+ and CD8+ clones expanded. CD4+ T cells averaged fewer expanded clones than CD8+ T cells.

V trimming: 6 bases; J trimming: 7 bases; junction bases outside the gene matches: 7. Germline values: CDR1 LNHDA, CDR2 SQIVND (reference sequence). There are 15 residues in the CDR3. Regarding this clone: Its antigen is currently unknown.

Clones were read by immunoSEQ multiplex PCR, and TCRdb kept only the in-frame ones, dropping some. The sample has some 97,000 clones, nearly 90% seen once; the top ten hold more than 0.15%. The V and J genes are TRBV19 and TRBJ2-1, with 12 nucleotides matching TRBD2. The specimen comprised CD4+ or CD8+ T cells sorted from blood, sampled in a trial of the OX40 agonist ivuxolimab. This receptor was identified in an adult with an advanced solid tumor such as melanoma, head and neck, liver or kidney cancer. CDR3 coding DNA: TGTGCCAGTAGCCCTAGCGGGAGGGCTTGGAATGAGCAGTTCTTC. Translation gives CASSPSGRAWNEQFF. Filled out from reference TRBV19 and TRBJ2-1, the complete variable domain reads DGGITQSPKYLFRKEGQNVTLSCEQNLNHDAMYWYRQDPGQGLRLIYYSQIVNDFQKGDIAEGYSVSREKKESFPLTVTSAQKNPTAFYLCASSPSGRAWNEQFFGPGTRLTVL.